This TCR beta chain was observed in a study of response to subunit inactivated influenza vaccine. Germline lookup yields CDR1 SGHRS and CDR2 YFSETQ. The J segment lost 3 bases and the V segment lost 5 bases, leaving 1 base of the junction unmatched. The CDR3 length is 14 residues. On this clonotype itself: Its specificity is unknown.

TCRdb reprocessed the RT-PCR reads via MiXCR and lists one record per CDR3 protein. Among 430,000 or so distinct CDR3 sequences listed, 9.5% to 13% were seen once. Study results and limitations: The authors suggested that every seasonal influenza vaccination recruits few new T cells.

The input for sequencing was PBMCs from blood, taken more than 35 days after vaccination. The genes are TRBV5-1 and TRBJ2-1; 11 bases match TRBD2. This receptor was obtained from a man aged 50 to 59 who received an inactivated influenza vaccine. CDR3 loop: CASRLAGDYNEQFF. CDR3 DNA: TGCGCCAGCAGACTAGCGGGGGACTACAATGAGCAGTTCTTC.